The T cell receptor (beta chain) described here comes from a study of T-cell memory formation after mild COVID-19 (dated by TCRdb to the early 2020s). Broadly, across the study: Most TCR sequence clusters were specific to one of the two donors. In a couple of donors, T-cell clones that expanded and contracted after mild COVID-19 were tracked by sequencing TCRalpha and TCRbeta repertoires over time. Two young, previously healthy adult volunteers made up the cohort, one male and one female. Broader findings and caveats from the paper: The study included only a couple of mild cases, and larger cohorts that include severe cases with pre-infection samples were judged to be necessary. Whether the second-wave clones peaking on day 37 were SARS-CoV-2 specific was not confirmed. Contracting CD4+ clones were found mainly in CM and EM memory subsets, while CD8+ clones were enriched in EMRA. Clones contracting from day 15 to 85 had balanced CD4/CD8 phenotypes, while a second wave expanding from day 15 to 37 was biased towards CD4+. The detection of some responding clones in pre-infection memory suggests that pre-existing cross-reactive memory T cells joined the SARS-CoV-2 response.

For this clonotype: It has no known antigen specificity. Per-base quality was not reported, and no clone a single base away is much larger than it.

Ficoll-Paque density gradient centrifugation was the method used to isolate PBMCs. This sample was sequenced with an Illumina NovaSeq 6000. TCRalpha and TCRbeta cDNA libraries were constructed by 5'RACE with constant-segment primers, with sample barcodes and unique molecular identifiers being introduced. Trizol reagent was used to extract RNA from every sample. Libraries were amplified in two PCR steps, with a second sample barcode and Illumina TruSeq adapters added in the second step. Sequencing of libraries was performed on an Illumina NovaSeq with 2 x 150 bp paired-end reads. Under the source paper's analysis protocol: Reads were demultiplexed and collapsed into UMI-guided consensus sequences with migec v1.2.7. With mixcr v2.1.11, UMI consensuses were aligned to TRA and TRB V and J templates and assembled into clonotypes. A clonotype was counted as expanded or contracted only when both edgeR and NoisET called the clonotype significant, with the noise models trained on biological replicates. edgeR calls used a false discovery rate-adjusted p below 0.01 and a log2 fold-change threshold of 1. As an exploratory analysis of dynamics, max-normalized trajectories of the 1000 most abundant clonotypes were examined by PCA with hierarchical clustering. Separately sequenced CD4+ and CD8+ repertoires were used to assign the CD4 or CD8 phenotype of responding clones. The public reads were run again by TCRdb, first through fastp at Q25 and then through MiXCR, and only productive beta chains were kept. CDR3 protein duplicates are merged, each entry listing the most common genes and DNA. The V and J calls and clone size come from TCRdb's table, not from the authors' own analysis. The sample data list about 160,000 distinct CDR3 sequences, and around 30% of these were observed just once. The ten largest clonotypes hold 12% of the sample.

The cysteine opens and the phenylalanine closes a CDR3 of 15 amino acids. The kept DNA is CDR3 alone, 45 bases in frame from the first base. CDR1 SGHVS and CDR2 FNYEAQ were looked up in the germline V gene. V loses 5 bases at its end and J loses 5 bases; junction bases beyond the gene matches: 8. Source material: PBMCs or a T cell subset sorted from them (not recorded which). This receptor chain uses TRBV7-6 and TRBJ2-2; the central 7 bases match TRBD1. The receptor comes from an adult woman who had mild COVID-19 (a few samples of this study predate the infection). The sample titles of this study are shuffled in the database, so cell type and time point are left out; the donor was told from shared clones. In nucleotides, the sequence is TGTGCCAGCAGCCCCCGAGGGGGCTTAACCGGGGAGCTGTTTTTT. Translation gives CASSPRGGLTGELFF. Supplemented by the reference TRBV7-6 and TRBJ2-2 proteins around the CDR3, the complete variable domain is GAGVSQSPRYKVTKRGQDVALRCDPISGHVSLYWYRQALGQGPEFLTYFNYEAQQDKSGLPNDRFSAERPEGSISTLTIQRTEQRDSAMYRCASSPRGGLTGELFFGEGSRLTVL.